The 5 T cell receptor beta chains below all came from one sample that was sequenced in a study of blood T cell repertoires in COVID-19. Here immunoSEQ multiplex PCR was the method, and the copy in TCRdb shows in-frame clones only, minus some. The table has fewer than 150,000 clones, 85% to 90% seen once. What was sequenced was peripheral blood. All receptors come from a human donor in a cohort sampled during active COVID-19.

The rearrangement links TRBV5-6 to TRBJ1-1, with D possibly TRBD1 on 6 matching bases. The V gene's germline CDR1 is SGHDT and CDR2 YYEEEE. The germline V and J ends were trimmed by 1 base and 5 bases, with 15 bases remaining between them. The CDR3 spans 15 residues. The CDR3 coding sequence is TGTGCCAGCAGCTTGTACGGGGGGGCGCGAACTGAAGCTTTCTTT. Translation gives CASSLYGGARTEAFF. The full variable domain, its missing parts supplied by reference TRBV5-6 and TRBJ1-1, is DAGVTQSPTHLIKTRGQQVTLRCSPKSGHDTVSWYQQALGQGPQFIFQYYEEEERQRGNFPDRFSGHQFPNYSSELNVNALLLGDSALYLCASSLYGGARTEAFFGQGTRLTVV.

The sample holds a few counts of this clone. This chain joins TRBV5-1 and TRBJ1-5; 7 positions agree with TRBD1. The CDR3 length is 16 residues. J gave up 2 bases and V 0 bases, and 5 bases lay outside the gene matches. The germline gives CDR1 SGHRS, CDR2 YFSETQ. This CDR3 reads CASSLADRRRNQPQHF. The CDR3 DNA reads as TGCGCCAGCAGCTTGGCGGACAGGCGGCGCAATCAGCCCCAGCATTTT.

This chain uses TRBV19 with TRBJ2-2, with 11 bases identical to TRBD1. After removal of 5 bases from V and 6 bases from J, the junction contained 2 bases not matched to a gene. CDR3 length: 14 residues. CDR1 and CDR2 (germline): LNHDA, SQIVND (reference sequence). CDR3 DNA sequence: TGTGCCAGTAGTGGGGGACAGGGGGCCGGGGAGCTGTTTTTT. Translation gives CASSGGQGAGELFF. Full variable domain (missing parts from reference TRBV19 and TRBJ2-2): DGGITQSPKYLFRKEGQNVTLSCEQNLNHDAMYWYRQDPGQGLRLIYYSQIVNDFQKGDIAEGYSVSREKKESFPLTVTSAQKNPTAFYLCASSGGQGAGELFFGEGSRLTVL.

Written as DNA, the CDR3 is TGTGCCAGTAGTAGCTCAAGGACAGGAGTCAATCAGCCCCAGCATTTT. This sequence encodes CASSSSRTGVNQPQHF. J is TRBJ1-5 and V is TRBV19, with TRBD1 matching 7 bases. CDR3 length: 16 residues. Germline V CDR1 and CDR2: LNHDA, SQIVND (reference sequence). With 4 bases clipped from V and 3 bases from J, the junction kept 9 bases outside the gene matches. The entire variable domain, with the rest obtained from reference TRBV19 and TRBJ1-5, is as follows: DGGITQSPKYLFRKEGQNVTLSCEQNLNHDAMYWYRQDPGQGLRLIYYSQIVNDFQKGDIAEGYSVSREKKESFPLTVTSAQKNPTAFYLCASSSSRTGVNQPQHFGDGTRLSIL.

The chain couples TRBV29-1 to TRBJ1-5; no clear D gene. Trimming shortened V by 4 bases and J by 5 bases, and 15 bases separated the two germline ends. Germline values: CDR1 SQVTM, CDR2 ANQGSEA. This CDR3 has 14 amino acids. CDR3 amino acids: CSVATTNRDQPQHF. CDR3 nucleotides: TGCAGCGTTGCCACAACCAACAGAGATCAGCCCCAGCATTTT.